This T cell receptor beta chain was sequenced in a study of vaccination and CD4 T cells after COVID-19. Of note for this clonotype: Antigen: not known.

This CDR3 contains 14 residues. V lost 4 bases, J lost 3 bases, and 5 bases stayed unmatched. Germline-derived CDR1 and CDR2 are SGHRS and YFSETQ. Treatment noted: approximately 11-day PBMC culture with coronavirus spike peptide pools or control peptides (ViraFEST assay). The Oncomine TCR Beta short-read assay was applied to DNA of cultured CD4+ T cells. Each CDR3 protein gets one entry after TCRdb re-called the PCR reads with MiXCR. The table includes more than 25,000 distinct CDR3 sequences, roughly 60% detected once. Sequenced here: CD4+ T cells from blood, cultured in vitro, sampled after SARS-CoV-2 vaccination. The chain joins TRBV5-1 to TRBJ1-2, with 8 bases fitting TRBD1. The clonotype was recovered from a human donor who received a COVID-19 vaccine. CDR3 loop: CASSPSTGDYGYTF. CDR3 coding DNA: TGCGCCAGCAGCCCGTCGACAGGGGACTATGGCTACACCTTC.